One sample yielded the 6 T cell receptor beta chains listed below, sequenced in a study of CD8+ T cells in alopecia areata. cDNA prepared by RNA extraction and subsequent reverse transcription served as the template for sequencing. The repertoire was sequenced with immunoSEQ multiplex PCR; TCRdb's copy has only in-frame clones and lacks some. This table holds approximately 150,000 clones, 40% to 50% found once. Sequenced sample: CD4+ T cells sorted from blood. The receptor source for this set is a human donor with alopecia areata.

This clone was found a few times. The chain employs TRBV13 and TRBJ2-7; TRBD2 aligns across 10 bases. Germline CDR1 PRHDT, CDR2 FYEKMQ (reference sequence). This CDR3 comprises 18 residues. After removal of 4 bases from V and 3 bases from J, the junction contained 15 bases not matched to a gene. For the CDR3, the DNA is TGTGCCAGCAGCTCCAAGTGGATACCGGGACTAGCGAGCTACGAGCAGTACTTC. This encodes CASSSKWIPGLASYEQYF.

This clone was recorded a few times. This sequence joins TRBV5-1 and TRBJ1-1; TRBD1 aligns across 7 bases. Germline lookup yields CDR1 SGHRS and CDR2 YFSETQ. The CDR3 is made up of 16 amino acids. The V and J ends lost 2 bases and 0 bases, in that order; junction bases with no gene match: 7. The CDR3 DNA sequence: TGCGCCAGCAGCTTTATGACCGGGACAGTGAACACTGAAGCTTTCTTT. Protein: CASSFMTGTVNTEAFF.

This chain uses TRBV5-6 with TRBJ2-1; 9 nucleotides match TRBD1. V lost 4 bases, J lost 8 bases, and 7 bases stayed unmatched. This CDR3 has 14 amino acids. Per germline, CDR1 SGHDT and CDR2 YYEEEE. The DNA of the CDR3 is TGTGCCAGCAGCGCAGGGACAGGGCGTGATGAGCAGTTCTTC. It specifies CASSAGTGRDEQFF.

The chain recombines TRBV7-9 with TRBJ1-2; D possibly corresponds to TRBD1 (6 bases). In germline, CDR1 is SEHNR, CDR2 FQNEAQ (reference sequence). Trimming removed 3 bases at V and 3 bases at J, with 11 bases between. The CDR3 consists of 14 residues. CDR3 sequence: CASSLREGDYGYTF. The CDR3 nucleotides read TGTGCCAGCAGCTTGAGAGAGGGGGACTATGGCTACACCTTC.

The chain recombines TRBV4-1 with TRBJ2-3; 10 bases match TRBD2. CDR3 size: 16 residues. Germline-derived CDR1 and CDR2 are MGHRA and YSYEKL. V shed 0 bases and J 3 bases; nucleotides not matched to a gene: 3. CDR3 DNA: TGCGCCAGCAGCCAAGAGACTAGCGGGCGAACAGATACGCAGTATTTT. Protein: CASSQETSGRTDTQYF.

This clone was seen only a few times. The gene calls are TRBV29-1 and TRBJ2-1, with 12 bases aligning to TRBD2. This CDR3 spans 15 amino acids. Trimming removed 8 bases from V and 7 bases from J; junction bases left unmatched: 12. Germline lookup yields CDR1 SQVTM and CDR2 ANQGSEA. The CDR3 nucleotides read TGCAGCTCAGTGACTAGCGGGGGAAATGGTAATGAGCAGTTCTTC. As protein: CSSVTSGGNGNEQFF.